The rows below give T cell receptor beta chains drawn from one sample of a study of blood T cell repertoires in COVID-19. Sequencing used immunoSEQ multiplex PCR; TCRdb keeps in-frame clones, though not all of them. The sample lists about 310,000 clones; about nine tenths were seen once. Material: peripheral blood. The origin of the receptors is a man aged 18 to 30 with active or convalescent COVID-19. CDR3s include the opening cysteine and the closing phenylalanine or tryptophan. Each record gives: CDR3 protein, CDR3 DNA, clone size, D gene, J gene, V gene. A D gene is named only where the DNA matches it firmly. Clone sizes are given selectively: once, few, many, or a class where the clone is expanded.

CASSVGVGQLYYNEQFF,TGTGCCAGCAGCGTAGGGGTCGGACAACTATACTACAATGAGCAGTTCTTC,.,.,TRBJ2-1,TRBV9
CASSPGVDLRGQPQHF,TGTGCCAGTAGTCCAGGGGTAGATCTCCGAGGTCAGCCCCAGCATTTT,.,.,TRBJ1-5,TRBV19
CASSYIGSGWRDTQYF,TGTGCCAGCAGTTACATCGGTAGCGGGTGGAGGGATACGCAGTATTTT,.,TRBD2,TRBJ2-3,TRBV6-2/TRBV6-3
CASSRPTSLVKTQYF,TGTGCCAGCAGTAGACCGACTAGCTTGGTAAAGACCCAGTACTTC,.,TRBD2,TRBJ2-5,TRBV2
CASSRSQARGNEQFF,TGTGCCAGCAGCCGCTCCCAAGCCAGGGGTAATGAGCAGTTCTTC,.,.,TRBJ2-1,TRBV6-5
CASSLDLGDRGLSF,TGTGCCAGCAGCTTAGATCTAGGAGACAGGGGGCTTTCCTTC,few,TRBD1,TRBJ1-2,TRBV11-2
CASSSRQGSNQPQHF,TGTGCCAGTAGTTCGCGACAGGGCAGCAATCAGCCCCAGCATTTT,.,TRBD1,TRBJ1-5,TRBV19
CASSTSGSFNYGYTF,TGTGCCAGCAGCACAAGTGGGAGTTTTAACTATGGCTACACCTTC,.,.,TRBJ1-2,TRBV9
CASSRGQGLRTNEKLFF,TGTGCCAGCAGCCGGGGACAGGGTCTACGGACTAATGAAAAACTGTTTTTT,.,TRBD1,TRBJ1-4,TRBV6-7
CASSSTRGLAGGGSSYNEQFF,TGTGCCAGCAGCTCCACTCGAGGACTAGCGGGGGGCGGGAGCTCCTACAATGAGCAGTTCTTC,.,TRBD2,TRBJ2-1,TRBV7-6
CASSLVSGQETQYF,TGTGCCAGCAGCTTAGTTAGCGGCCAAGAGACCCAGTACTTC,.,.,TRBJ2-5,TRBV7-2
CASSQGTANQPQHF,TGTGCCAGCAGCCAGGGGACGGCTAATCAGCCCCAGCATTTT,.,.,TRBJ1-5,TRBV7-9
CASSSASTGPSSYEQYF,TGTGCCAGCAGCTCAGCATCGACAGGGCCAAGCTCCTACGAGCAGTACTTC,.,TRBD1,TRBJ2-7,TRBV9
CASSQDGPGRSLYGYTF,TGTGCCAGCAGCCAAGATGGGCCGGGAAGATCCCTCTATGGCTACACCTTC,.,.,TRBJ1-2,TRBV4-2
CASSLTTGTEAFF,TGTGCCAGCAGTCTCACCACGGGCACTGAAGCTTTCTTT,.,.,TRBJ1-1,TRBV28
CASSPQIIMNTEAFF,TGTGCCAGCAGCCCCCAGATCATCATGAACACTGAAGCTTTCTTT,few,.,TRBJ1-1,TRBV6-6
CASSRGQGLSPQHF,TGTGCCAGTAGTAGGGGACAGGGACTTTCGCCCCAGCATTTT,few,TRBD1,TRBJ1-5,TRBV19
CASSSQDYSYEQYF,TGTGCCAGCAGCTCGCAGGACTACTCCTACGAGCAGTACTTC,.,.,TRBJ2-7,TRBV7-6
CASSWSFKYQPQHF,TGCGCCAGCAGCTGGAGTTTTAAGTATCAGCCCCAGCATTTT,.,.,TRBJ1-5,TRBV5-1
CASSLAPDQETQYF,TGCGCCAGCAGCTTGGCCCCGGACCAAGAGACCCAGTACTTC,.,.,TRBJ2-5,TRBV5-1
CASSLDSYEQYF,TGTGCCAGCAGTTTGGACAGCTACGAGCAGTACTTC,.,.,TRBJ2-7,TRBV28
CASSQYPGGATNEKLFF,TGCGCCAGCAGCCAATACCCAGGTGGGGCGACTAATGAAAAACTGTTTTTT,.,.,TRBJ1-4,TRBV4-1
CASSSGAGGYEQYF,TGTGCCAGTAGTAGCGGGGCAGGGGGCTACGAGCAGTACTTC,.,.,TRBJ2-7,TRBV19
CASSRRGDVYSPLHF,TGTGCCAGCAGCCGACGGGGTGACGTGTATTCACCCCTCCACTTT,.,.,TRBJ1-6,TRBV14
CASSGQGSPETQYF,TGCGCCAGCAGCGGACAGGGGTCTCCAGAGACCCAGTACTTC,.,TRBD1,TRBJ2-5,TRBV4-3
CASSQDPGYTQYF,TGCGCCAGCAGCCAAGACCCAGGCTATACGCAGTATTTT,.,.,TRBJ2-3,TRBV4-3
CASSPIQDRKYEQYF,TGTGCCAGCTCACCTATTCAGGACAGAAAATACGAGCAGTACTTC,.,.,TRBJ2-7,TRBV18
CASRISQRAFGYTF,TGTGCCAGTCGAATCTCGCAGCGGGCCTTTGGCTACACCTTC,once,.,TRBJ1-2,TRBV19
CASSRLDFYEQYF,TGTGCCAGCTCCCGCCTTGACTTCTACGAGCAGTACTTC,.,.,TRBJ2-7,TRBV18
CASSLFTGSGANVLTF,TGTGCCAGCAGCTTATTTACCGGGTCTGGGGCCAACGTCCTGACTTTC,.,.,TRBJ2-6,TRBV11-2
CASSQGTGDADTQYF,TGTGCCAGCAGTCAAGGGACAGGGGACGCAGATACGCAGTATTTT,.,TRBD1,TRBJ2-3,TRBV9
CASSSLGPVTGELFF,TGTGCCAGCAGCTCACTAGGGCCTGTCACCGGGGAGCTGTTTTTT,.,.,TRBJ2-2,TRBV7-2
CASSRGAGEKLFF,TGTGCCAGCAGTCGCGGGGCGGGTGAAAAACTGTTTTTT,.,.,TRBJ1-4,TRBV27
CATQLAEAFF,TGTGCCACCCAGTTGGCTGAAGCTTTCTTT,once,.,TRBJ1-1,TRBV2
CASSSNLDRITEKLFF,TGTGCCAGCAGCTCAAATCTGGACAGGATTACTGAAAAACTGTTTTTT,.,TRBD1,TRBJ1-4,TRBV3-1/TRBV3-2
CASSLDRETSNTIYF,TGTGCCAGCAGCTTGGACAGGGAAACGTCCAACACCATATATTTT,.,.,TRBJ1-3,TRBV5-4
CASSFPGTGSYEQYF,TGTGCCAGCAGCTTCCCCGGGACAGGGAGCTACGAGCAGTACTTC,.,TRBD1,TRBJ2-7,TRBV11-2
CAIRGDRRTIYGYTF,TGTGCCATCAGGGGAGACAGGCGGACGATCTATGGCTACACCTTC,.,.,TRBJ1-2,TRBV10-3
CASSVRGLGNTQLSSYEQYF,TGCGCCAGCAGCGTAAGGGGTTTGGGGAATACACAACTCAGCTCCTACGAGCAGTACTTC,.,.,TRBJ2-7,TRBV5-1
CASCQGAASGNTIYF,TGTGCCAGCTGCCAGGGGGCAGCTTCTGGAAACACCATATATTTT,.,TRBD1,TRBJ1-3,TRBV28
CASSWDSYNEQFF,TGTGCCAGTAGTTGGGACAGTTACAATGAGCAGTTCTTC,.,TRBD1,TRBJ2-1,TRBV19
CASSPGLYEQYF,TGTGCCAGCAGCCCAGGGTTGTACGAGCAGTACTTC,.,.,TRBJ2-7,TRBV11-2
CASSERPGHSNTEAFF,TGCGCCAGCAGCGAAAGGCCGGGACATTCGAACACTGAAGCTTTCTTT,.,.,TRBJ1-1,TRBV4-1
CASRQPGLAVTRGSYEQYF,TGTGCCAGCAGACAACCGGGACTAGCGGTTACAAGGGGCTCCTACGAGCAGTACTTC,.,TRBD2,TRBJ2-7,TRBV7-9
CASRSTGIEQYF,TGTGCCAGCAGATCGACAGGAATCGAGCAGTACTTC,.,.,TRBJ2-7,TRBV6-5
CASSPLSRTVNTEAFF,TGTGCCAGCAGCCCATTATCCCGGACTGTGAACACTGAAGCTTTCTTT,.,.,TRBJ1-1,TRBV7-8
CASSPDRGKSTEAFF,TGTGCCAGCAGTCCTGACAGGGGGAAGAGCACTGAAGCTTTCTTT,.,TRBD1,TRBJ1-1,TRBV27
CSVRIDSNYEQYF,TGCAGCGTTAGAATAGACTCAAACTACGAGCAGTACTTC,.,.,TRBJ2-7,TRBV29-1
CATSDSTGSNQPQHF,TGTGCCACCAGTGATTCGACAGGGAGTAATCAGCCCCAGCATTTT,.,TRBD1,TRBJ1-5,TRBV24-1
CASTLAGLDEQFF,TGTGCCAGCACTCTAGCGGGACTCGATGAGCAGTTCTTC,.,TRBD2,TRBJ2-1,TRBV25-1
CASSPTDREQYF,TGTGCCAGCTCACCAACGGACAGGGAGCAGTACTTC,.,TRBD1,TRBJ2-4,TRBV18